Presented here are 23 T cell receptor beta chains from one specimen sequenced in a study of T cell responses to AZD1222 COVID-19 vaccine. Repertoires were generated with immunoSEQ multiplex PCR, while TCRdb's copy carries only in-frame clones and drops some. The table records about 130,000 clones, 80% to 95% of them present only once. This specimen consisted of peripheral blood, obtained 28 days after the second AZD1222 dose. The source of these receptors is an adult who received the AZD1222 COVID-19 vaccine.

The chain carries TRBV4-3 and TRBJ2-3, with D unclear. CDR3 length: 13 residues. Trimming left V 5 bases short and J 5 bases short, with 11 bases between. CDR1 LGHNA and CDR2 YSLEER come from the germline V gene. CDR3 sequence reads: CASSSIAGDTQYF. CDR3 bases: TGCGCCAGCAGCTCCATAGCAGGAGATACGCAGTATTTT.

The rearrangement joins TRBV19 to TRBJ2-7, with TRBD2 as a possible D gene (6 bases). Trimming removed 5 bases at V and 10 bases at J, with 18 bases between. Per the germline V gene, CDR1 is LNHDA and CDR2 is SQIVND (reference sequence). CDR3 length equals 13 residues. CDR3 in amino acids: CASSPGLYVFQYF. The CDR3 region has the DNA TGTGCCAGTAGTCCGGGACTTTATGTCTTTCAGTACTTC.

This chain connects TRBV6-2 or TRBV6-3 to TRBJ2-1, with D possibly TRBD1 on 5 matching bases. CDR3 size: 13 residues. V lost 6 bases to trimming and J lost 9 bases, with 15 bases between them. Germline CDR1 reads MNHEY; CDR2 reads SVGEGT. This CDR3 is CASSLGVTGEQFF. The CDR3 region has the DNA TGTGCCAGCAGCCTAGGGGTGACCGGTGAGCAGTTCTTC.

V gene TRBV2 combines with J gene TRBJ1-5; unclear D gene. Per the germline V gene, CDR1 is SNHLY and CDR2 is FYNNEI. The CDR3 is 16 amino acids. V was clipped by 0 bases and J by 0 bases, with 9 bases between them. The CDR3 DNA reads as TGTGCCAGCAGTGAAGCGCGGCAGGTTAGCAATCAGCCCCAGCATTTT. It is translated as CASSEARQVSNQPQHF.

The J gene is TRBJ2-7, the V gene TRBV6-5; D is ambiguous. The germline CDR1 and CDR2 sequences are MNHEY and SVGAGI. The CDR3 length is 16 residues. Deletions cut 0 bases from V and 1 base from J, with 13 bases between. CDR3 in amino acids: CASSYSPGYGSYEQYF. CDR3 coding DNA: TGTGCCAGCAGTTACTCGCCGGGCTATGGGTCCTACGAGCAGTACTTC.

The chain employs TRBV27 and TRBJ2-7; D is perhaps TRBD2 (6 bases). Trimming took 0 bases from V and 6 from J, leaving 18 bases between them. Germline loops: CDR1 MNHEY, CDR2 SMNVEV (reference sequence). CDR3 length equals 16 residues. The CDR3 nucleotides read TGTGCCAGCAGTTTATCCGCGGGACGCTTTAACCCCGAGCAGTACTTC. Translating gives CASSLSAGRFNPEQYF.

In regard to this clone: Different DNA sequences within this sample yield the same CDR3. In nucleotides, the CDR3 is TGTGCCACCAGCAGAGGTGGGACTAATGAAAAACTGTTTTTT. This encodes CATSRGGTNEKLFF. The rearrangement joins TRBV15 to TRBJ1-4; no reliable D call. This CDR3 contains 14 residues. The germline V gene has CDR1 LNHNV and CDR2 YYDKDF (reference sequence). V was trimmed by 1 base and J by 2 bases, leaving 5 bases between them.

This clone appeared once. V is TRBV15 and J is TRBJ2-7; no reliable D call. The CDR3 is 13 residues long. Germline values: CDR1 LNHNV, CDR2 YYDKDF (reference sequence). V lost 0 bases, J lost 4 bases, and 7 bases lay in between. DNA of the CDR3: TGTGCCACCAGCAGAGACCAGCAATACGAGCAGTACTTC. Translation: CATSRDQQYEQYF.

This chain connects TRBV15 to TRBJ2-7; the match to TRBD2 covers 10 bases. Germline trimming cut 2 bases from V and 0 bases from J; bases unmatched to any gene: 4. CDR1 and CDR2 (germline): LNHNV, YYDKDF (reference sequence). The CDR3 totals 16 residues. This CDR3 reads CATSRFLAGASYEQYF. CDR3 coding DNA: TGTGCCACCAGCAGATTTCTAGCGGGAGCCTCCTACGAGCAGTACTTC.

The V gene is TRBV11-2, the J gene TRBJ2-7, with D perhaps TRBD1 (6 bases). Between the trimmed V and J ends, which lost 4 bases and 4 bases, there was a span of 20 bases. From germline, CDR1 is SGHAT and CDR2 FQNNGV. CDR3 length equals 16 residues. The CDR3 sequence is CASSSRDRFARYEQYF. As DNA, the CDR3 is TGTGCCAGCAGCTCGCGCGACAGGTTTGCGAGGTACGAGCAGTACTTC.

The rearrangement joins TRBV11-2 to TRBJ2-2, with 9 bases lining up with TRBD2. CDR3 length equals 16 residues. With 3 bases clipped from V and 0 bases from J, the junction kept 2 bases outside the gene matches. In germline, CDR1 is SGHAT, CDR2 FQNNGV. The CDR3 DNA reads TGTGCCAGCAGCTTTCTAGCGGGAACGAACACCGGGGAGCTGTTTTTT. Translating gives CASSFLAGTNTGELFF.

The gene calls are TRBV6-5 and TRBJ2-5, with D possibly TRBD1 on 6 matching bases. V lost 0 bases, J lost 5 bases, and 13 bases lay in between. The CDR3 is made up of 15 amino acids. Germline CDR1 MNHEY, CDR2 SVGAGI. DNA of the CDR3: TGTGCCAGCAGTTACTCCAAGGGGGTTTGGGAGACCCAGTACTTC. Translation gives CASSYSKGVWETQYF.

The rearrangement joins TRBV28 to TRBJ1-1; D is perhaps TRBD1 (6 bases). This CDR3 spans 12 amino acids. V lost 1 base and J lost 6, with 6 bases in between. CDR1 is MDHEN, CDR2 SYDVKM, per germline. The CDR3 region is CASSLSGAEAFF. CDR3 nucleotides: TGTGCCAGCAGTTTATCAGGGGCTGAAGCTTTCTTT.

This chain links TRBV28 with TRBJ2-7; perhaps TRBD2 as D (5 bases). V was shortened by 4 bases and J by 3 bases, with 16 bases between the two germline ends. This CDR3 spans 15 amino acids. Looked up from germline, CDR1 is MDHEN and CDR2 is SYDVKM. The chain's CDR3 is CASSSPGIHLYEQYF. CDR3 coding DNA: TGTGCCAGCAGTTCTCCCGGGATTCACCTCTACGAGCAGTACTTC.

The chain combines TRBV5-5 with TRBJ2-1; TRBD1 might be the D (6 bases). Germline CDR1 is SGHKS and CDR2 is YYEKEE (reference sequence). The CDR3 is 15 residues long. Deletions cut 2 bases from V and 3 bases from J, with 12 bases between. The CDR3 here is CASSLLQGSYNEQFF. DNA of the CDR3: TGTGCCAGCAGCTTATTGCAGGGGAGCTACAATGAGCAGTTCTTC.

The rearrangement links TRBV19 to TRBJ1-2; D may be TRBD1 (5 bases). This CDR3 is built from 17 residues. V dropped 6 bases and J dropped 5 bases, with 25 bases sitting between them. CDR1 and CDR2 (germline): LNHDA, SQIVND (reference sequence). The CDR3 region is CASRGPSGGDNWYGYTF. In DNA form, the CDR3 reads TGTGCCAGTAGGGGGCCATCCGGGGGTGACAATTGGTATGGCTACACCTTC.

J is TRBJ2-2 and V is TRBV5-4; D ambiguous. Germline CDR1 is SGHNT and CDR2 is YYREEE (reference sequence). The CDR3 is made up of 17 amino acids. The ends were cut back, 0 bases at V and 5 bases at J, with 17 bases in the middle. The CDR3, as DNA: TGTGCCAGCAGCTTGGAAATCGGCCGAGCGAGGACCGGGGAGCTGTTTTTT. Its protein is CASSLEIGRARTGELFF.

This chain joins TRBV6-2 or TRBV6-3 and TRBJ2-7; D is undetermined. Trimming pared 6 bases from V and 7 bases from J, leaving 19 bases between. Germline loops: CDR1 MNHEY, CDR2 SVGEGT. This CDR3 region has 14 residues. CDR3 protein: CASSAQEPQIEQYF. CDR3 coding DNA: TGTGCCAGCAGCGCCCAGGAACCCCAAATAGAGCAGTACTTC.

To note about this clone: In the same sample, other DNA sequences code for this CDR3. Here the CDR3 DNA reads TGTGCCAGCAGCGCTGGGGATGGCAGGGGGTGGGGTGAGCAGTTCTTC. As protein: CASSAGDGRGWGEQFF. This chain links TRBV9 with TRBJ2-1, with 7 bases aligning to TRBD1. V gave up 3 bases and J gave up 9 bases; unmatched junction bases: 15. Germline V gene sequence: CDR1 SGDLS, CDR2 YYNGEE. This CDR3 is built from 16 residues.

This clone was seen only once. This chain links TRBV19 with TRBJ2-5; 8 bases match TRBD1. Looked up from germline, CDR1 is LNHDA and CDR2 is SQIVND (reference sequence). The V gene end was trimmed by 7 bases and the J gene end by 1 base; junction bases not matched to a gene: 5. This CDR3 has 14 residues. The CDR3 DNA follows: TGTGCCAGTACCCTGACAGGGGTCCAAGAGACCCAGTACTTC. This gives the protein CASTLTGVQETQYF.

CDR3 loop: CSVVDPYGYTF. The CDR3 DNA follows: TGCAGCGTTGTGGACCCATATGGCTACACCTTC. The rearrangement joins TRBV29-1 to TRBJ1-2; D gene unclear. Germline V gives CDR1 SQVTM, CDR2 ANQGSEA. Trimming shortened V by 4 bases and J by 5 bases, and 8 bases separated the two germline ends. CDR3 length: 11 amino acids.

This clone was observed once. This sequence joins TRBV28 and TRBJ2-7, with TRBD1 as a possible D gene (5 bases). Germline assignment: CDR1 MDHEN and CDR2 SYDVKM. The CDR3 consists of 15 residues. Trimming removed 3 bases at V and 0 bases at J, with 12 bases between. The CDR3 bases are TGTGCCAGCAGTTTGGCAGGGTCTAGCTCCTACGAGCAGTACTTC. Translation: CASSLAGSSSYEQYF.

CDR3 amino acids: CASSLGTEKETQYF. As DNA, the CDR3 is TGTGCCAGCAGCTTAGGAACAGAGAAAGAGACCCAGTACTTC. The chain uses TRBV7-9 and TRBJ2-5; D uncertain. The CDR3 is made up of 14 amino acids. Germline lookup yields CDR1 SEHNR and CDR2 FQNEAQ (reference sequence). V gave up 1 base and J gave up 3 bases, with 9 bases separating them.